Below are 3 T cell receptor beta chains sequenced from a single sample in a study of blood T cell repertoires in COVID-19. This table comes from immunoSEQ multiplex PCR, and its TCRdb copy is limited to in-frame clones, with some not included. Of about 140,000 clones in the sample, around 80% were seen once. What was sequenced was peripheral blood. Receptor source: a man aged 55-75 years with acute or convalescent COVID-19.

Comment on this clone: The sample contains more than one DNA sequence encoding this CDR3. This chain joins TRBV9 and TRBJ1-1, with unresolved D. V was clipped by 4 bases and J by 1 base, with 5 bases between them. In germline, CDR1 is SGDLS, CDR2 YYNGEE. The length of the CDR3 is 12 residues. The CDR3 DNA is TGTGCCAGCAGCCCCCAGAACACTGAAGCTTTCTTT. This gives the protein CASSPQNTEAFF.

J is TRBJ1-6 and V is TRBV9; TRBD1 is a possible D gene (5 bases). The CDR3 spans 16 residues. V lost 3 bases to trimming and J lost 7 bases, with 17 bases between them. Germline assignment: CDR1 SGDLS and CDR2 YYNGEE. This CDR3 reads CASSGAGQSLNSPLHF. The CDR3 DNA reads as TGTGCCAGCAGCGGTGCAGGACAATCCTTGAATTCACCCCTCCACTTT.

The V gene is TRBV11-2, the J gene TRBJ2-1; tentative D call: TRBD2 (6 bases). The germline V gene has CDR1 SGHAT and CDR2 FQNNGV. Trimming took off 6 bases at V and 9 bases at J, with 21 bases between the two ends. The CDR3 sequence is 15 residues long. The CDR3 coding sequence is TGTGCCAGCAGACAACTAGCTTCTAAAACCGGTGAGCAGTTCTTC. This encodes CASRQLASKTGEQFF.